These 32 T cell receptor beta chains were sequenced from one sample in a study of blood T cell repertoires in COVID-19. Data came from immunoSEQ multiplex PCR; TCRdb stores just in-frame clones and leaves some out. The sample carries under 400,000 clones, just over 85% recorded once. Sequenced input: PBMCs or T cells enriched from blood (not recorded which). These TCRs come from a woman between 40 and 55 years old with acute COVID-19.

The genes are TRBV3-1 (or the pseudogene TRBV3-2) and TRBJ1-2, with a weak D call TRBD1 (6 bases). The CDR3 covers 15 residues. The germline gives CDR1 LGHDT, CDR2 YNNKEL (reference sequence). Deletions cut 2 bases from V and 5 bases from J, with 15 bases between. CDR3 in amino acids: CASSQKIQGRYGYTF. Written as DNA, the CDR3 is TGTGCCAGCAGCCAAAAAATACAGGGACGGTATGGCTACACCTTC.

This clone has only one observation. The V gene is TRBV6-5, the J gene TRBJ2-7; D is unresolved. V was clipped by 7 bases and J by 1 base, with 5 bases between them. From germline, CDR1 is MNHEY and CDR2 SVGAGI. The CDR3 runs to 11 residues. The CDR3, as DNA: TGTGCCAGCACGGAGTCCTACGAGCAGTACTTC. This codes for CASTESYEQYF.

On this clone: Sequence at one end of the junction differs from germline and may be a read error. The chain links TRBV19 to TRBJ1-5; 7 bases map to TRBD1. Germline CDR1 and CDR2: LNHDA and SQIVND (reference sequence). The CDR3 is 11 residues long. The CDR3 DNA sequence: TGTGCCAGTAGTATGAGGGGGCCCAAGCATTTT. Translating gives CASSMRGPKHF.

This rearrangement joins TRBV11-2 to TRBJ2-2; 10 bases match TRBD2. The CDR3 is 15 amino acids. V gave up 7 bases and J gave up 8 bases; unmatched junction bases: 10. Germline V gene sequence: CDR1 SGHAT, CDR2 FQNNGV. CDR3 bases: TGTGCCAGCATGGGACTAGCGAAGACCCAAGGGGAGCTGTTTTTT. This encodes CASMGLAKTQGELFF.

J is TRBJ1-3 and V is TRBV6-2 or TRBV6-3; no clear D gene. The length of the CDR3 is 16 residues. V gave up 5 bases and J gave up 2 bases, with 16 bases separating them. The germline CDR1 and CDR2 sequences are MNHEY and SVGEGT. CDR3 DNA sequence: TGTGCCAGCAGTCGCGACACGGGATTACCTGGAAACACCATATATTTT. It translates to CASSRDTGLPGNTIYF.

This chain connects TRBV5-4 to TRBJ2-5, with 7 bases identical to TRBD2. The germline CDR1 and CDR2 sequences are SGHNT and YYREEE (reference sequence). The CDR3 covers 16 residues. Losses at the gene ends were 2 bases for V and 0 bases for J; bases not matched to a gene: 7. The CDR3 bases are TGTGCCAGCAGCTTTGGGGCCGGGACTAACCAAGAGACCCAGTACTTC. Translation: CASSFGAGTNQETQYF.

The rearrangement uses TRBV9 and TRBJ2-3; D unclear. V lost 3 bases and J 3 bases, leaving 11 bases between the germline ends. The V gene's germline CDR1 is SGDLS and CDR2 YYNGEE. The length of the CDR3 is 14 residues. The CDR3 loop is CASSAYGETDTQYF. The CDR3 nucleotides are TGTGCCAGCAGCGCATATGGAGAGACAGATACGCAGTATTTT.

The count of this clone is one. V is TRBV28 and J is TRBJ2-1; D is uncertain. The CDR3 runs 12 residues. V lost 7 bases and J lost 4, with 8 bases in between. CDR1 and CDR2 from the germline V gene are MDHEN and SYDVKM. The CDR3 DNA is TGTGCCAGCATAACAGAATACAATGAGCAGTTCTTC. Protein sequence: CASITEYNEQFF.

The V gene is TRBV28, the J gene TRBJ1-4; the match to TRBD1 covers 9 bases. Germline CDR1 reads MDHEN; CDR2 reads SYDVKM. J was trimmed by 3 bases and V by 5 bases; bases with no gene match: 4. This CDR3 comprises 15 residues. The CDR3 DNA reads TGTGCCAGCAGTCTGGACAGGGGTTCTAATGAAAAACTGTTTTTT. It yields the protein CASSLDRGSNEKLFF.

V and J are TRBV5-3 and TRBJ2-1; D might be TRBD2 (6 bases). TRBV5-3 is identified as an open reading frame with a role that is uncertain. The CDR3 has 18 amino acids. V was trimmed by 3 bases and J by 4 bases, leaving 23 bases between them. The CDR3 DNA follows: TGTGCCAGAAGCTGCTCCCCCGGCAGGACTAAGCTGTACAATGAGCAGTTCTTC. Translated, it gives CARSCSPGRTKLYNEQFF.

The chain uses TRBV27 and TRBJ2-3; no reliable D call. Germline V CDR1 and CDR2: MNHEY, SMNVEV (reference sequence). The CDR3 covers 14 residues. Trimming cost V 6 bases and J 2 bases, with 12 bases left between them. The CDR3: CASRRRQYTDTQYF. The CDR3 bases are TGTGCCAGCAGGAGGCGCCAATACACAGATACGCAGTATTTT.

The chain links TRBV5-4 to TRBJ1-1; 9 positions agree with TRBD1. Trimming at V came to 2 bases and at J to 3 bases, leaving 8 bases not matched to a gene. The CDR3 totals 16 residues. Germline V gene data show CDR1 as SGHNT and CDR2 as YYREEE (reference sequence). CDR3: CASSLDPDRGHTEAFF. CDR3 nucleotide sequence: TGTGCCAGCAGCTTAGACCCGGACAGGGGCCACACTGAAGCTTTCTTT.

The rearrangement links TRBV7-9 to TRBJ2-4; TRBD1 matches 8 bases. V was pared by 4 bases and J by 9 bases, with 2 bases of the junction left unmatched. Per the germline V gene, CDR1 is SEHNR and CDR2 is FQNEAQ (reference sequence). The CDR3 is made up of 12 amino acids. CDR3 sequence reads: CASSSDRGIQYF. CDR3 bases: TGTGCCAGCAGCTCAGACAGGGGCATTCAGTACTTC.

The V and J genes are TRBV19 and TRBJ1-4; D unclear. Looked up from germline, CDR1 is LNHDA and CDR2 is SQIVND (reference sequence). This CDR3 comprises 16 residues. The V gene lost 3 bases and the J gene lost 3 bases, with 14 bases spanning the gap. The DNA of the CDR3 is TGTGCCAGTAGTATCGGGATAATGAGGGCTAATGAAAAACTGTTTTTT. Translation: CASSIGIMRANEKLFF. Full variable domain (rest looked up from reference TRBV19 and TRBJ1-4): DGGITQSPKYLFRKEGQNVTLSCEQNLNHDAMYWYRQDPGQGLRLIYYSQIVNDFQKGDIAEGYSVSREKKESFPLTVTSAQKNPTAFYLCASSIGIMRANEKLFFGSGTQLSVL.

This clone was detected only once. The chain uses TRBV7-3 and TRBJ2-7; tentative D call: TRBD2 (7 bases). The length of the CDR3 is 13 residues. CDR1 is SGHTA and CDR2 is FQGTGA in the germline V gene. The V end was cut by 4 bases, the J end by 7 bases, with 14 bases between. The CDR3 nucleotides read TGTGCCAGCAGCTCAGAGGGGGGGCGAGAGCAGTACTTC. Encoded protein: CASSSEGGREQYF.

V gene TRBV7-3 combines with J gene TRBJ2-1; 9 bases fit TRBD2. CDR3 length equals 16 residues. The V gene end was trimmed by 5 bases and the J gene end by 8 bases; junction bases not matched to a gene: 13. Germline CDR1 is SGHTA and CDR2 is FQGTGA. Here the CDR3 reads CASSQKAGGRIDEQFF. As DNA, the CDR3 is TGTGCCAGCAGCCAAAAGGCGGGAGGGCGTATCGATGAGCAGTTCTTC.

The V call is TRBV9, the J call TRBJ2-7, with D perhaps matching TRBD2 (5 bases). V shed 3 bases and J shed 0 bases, with 13 bases lying between them. Germline lookup yields CDR1 SGDLS and CDR2 YYNGEE. The CDR3 loop spans 15 amino acids. The CDR3 here is CASSASPGSSYEQYF. CDR3 sequence (DNA): TGTGCCAGCAGCGCCTCGCCGGGATCCTCCTACGAGCAGTACTTC.

The V gene is TRBV27, the J gene TRBJ2-4; 8 bases are a match to TRBD2. V gave up 6 bases and J gave up 0 bases; unmatched junction bases: 19. Per the germline V gene, CDR1 is MNHEY and CDR2 is SMNVEV (reference sequence). The CDR3 extends over 20 amino acids. The CDR3 nucleotides read TGTGCCAGCAGGGCCGAGTCGACTAGCGCCGGATTACTAGCCAAAAACATTCAGTACTTC. It yields the protein CASRAESTSAGLLAKNIQYF.

The V gene is TRBV3-1 (or the pseudogene TRBV3-2), the J gene TRBJ2-4, with TRBD2 identical over 10 bases. V was clipped by 5 bases and J by 7 bases; unmatched bases: 8. Germline V lookup: CDR1 LGHDT, CDR2 YNNKEL (reference sequence). The CDR3 loop spans 15 amino acids. Here the CDR3 reads CASSYGLAVGNIQYF. The CDR3 DNA is TGTGCCAGCAGCTACGGACTAGCGGTTGGGAACATTCAGTACTTC.

The rearrangement links TRBV18 to TRBJ1-1; D not resolved. Trimming pared 3 bases from V and 6 bases from J, leaving 20 bases between. Germline assignment: CDR1 KGHSH and CDR2 LQKENI. The CDR3 is 16 amino acids. The CDR3 DNA reads TGTGCCAGCTCACCGAGGCCCGGGATATTCGGATCTGAAGCTTTCTTT. Translation gives CASSPRPGIFGSEAFF.

CDR3 nucleotide sequence: TGTGCCAGCTCACACAACCGAACAGGGTCCAACTATGGCTACACCTTC. Its translation: CASSHNRTGSNYGYTF. The chain carries TRBV18 and TRBJ1-2; maybe TRBD1 (6 bases). Per the germline V gene, CDR1 is KGHSH and CDR2 is LQKENI. Trimming removed 4 bases at V and 2 bases at J, with 17 bases between. This CDR3 spans 16 amino acids.

This clone was picked up a small number of times. The J gene is TRBJ1-3, the V gene TRBV3-1 (or the pseudogene TRBV3-2), with D perhaps TRBD1 (5 bases). Trimming cost V 3 bases and J 9 bases, with 6 bases left between them. This CDR3 spans 11 amino acids. Germline assignment: CDR1 LGHDT and CDR2 YNNKEL (reference sequence). DNA of the CDR3: TGTGCCAGCAGCCATAGGGGCACCATATATTTT. Residues: CASSHRGTIYF.

The rearrangement joins TRBV10-3 to TRBJ1-3; D might be TRBD1 (5 bases). With 8 bases removed from V and 1 base from J, the gap between germline ends came to 12 bases. CDR3 length equals 14 residues. Germline values: CDR1 ENHRY, CDR2 SYGVKD. CDR3 DNA sequence: TGTGCCATCTGGGCTCAGGGATCTGGAAACACCATATATTTT. This sequence encodes CAIWAQGSGNTIYF.

V is TRBV7-6 and J is TRBJ1-5; D is ambiguous. The V end lost 8 bases, the J end lost 6 bases, and 8 bases lay between the germline ends. This CDR3 is 11 amino acids long. CDR1 is SGHVS, CDR2 FNYEAQ, per germline. CDR3 coding DNA: TGTGCCAGCGGAGTGGGTCAGCCCCAGCATTTT. This sequence encodes CASGVGQPQHF.

The genes are TRBV28 and TRBJ2-7; perhaps TRBD1 as D (6 bases). Trimming removed 7 bases at V and 6 bases at J, with 19 bases between. There are 14 residues in the CDR3. Germline CDR1 MDHEN, CDR2 SYDVKM. The CDR3 nucleotides are TGTGCCAGCACGTATATACAGGGCGGGTCCGAGCAGTACTTC. Translation gives CASTYIQGGSEQYF.

V and J are TRBV5-6 and TRBJ1-2; D unclear. V was pared by 0 bases and J by 1 base, with 7 bases between. This CDR3 has 14 residues. Germline values: CDR1 SGHDT, CDR2 YYEEEE. CDR3 residues: CASSLVRDNYGYTF. The CDR3 DNA reads TGTGCCAGCAGCTTGGTCCGGGATAACTATGGCTACACCTTC.

This chain links TRBV7-2 with TRBJ1-2; D ambiguous. Per the germline V gene, CDR1 is SGHTA and CDR2 is FQGNSA. V gave up 1 base and J gave up 4 bases, with 16 bases separating them. This CDR3 is built from 16 residues. The CDR3 here is CASSLVNQAAGYGYTF. The CDR3 coding sequence is TGTGCCAGCAGCTTAGTTAACCAGGCGGCGGGCTATGGCTACACCTTC.

The CDR3 region is CASSPRGTGGIGELFF. DNA for the CDR3: TGTGCCAGCAGCCCAAGGGGGACAGGGGGCATCGGGGAGCTGTTTTTT. The V and J genes are TRBV7-3 and TRBJ2-2, with TRBD1 matching over 12 bases. The germline gives CDR1 SGHTA, CDR2 FQGTGA. J lost 7 bases, V lost 5 bases, and 8 bases had no gene match. The CDR3 runs to 16 residues.

The chain has TRBV11-1 and TRBJ2-2; D call uncertain. This CDR3 region has 15 residues. With 7 bases removed from V and 0 bases from J, the gap between germline ends came to 12 bases. CDR1 SGHAT and CDR2 FQDESV come from the germline V gene (reference sequence). The CDR3 bases are TGTGCCAGCAAGCAGACACGCGCGAACACCGGGGAGCTGTTTTTT. Amino acids: CASKQTRANTGELFF.

In this sample, this clone turned up once. The chain combines TRBV11-1 with TRBJ1-6, with D hard to call. Trimming took off 5 bases at V and 6 bases at J, with 14 bases between the two ends. This CDR3 has 15 residues. Looked up from germline, CDR1 is SGHAT and CDR2 is FQDESV (reference sequence). This chain's CDR3 is CASSPRFGSNSPLHF. For the CDR3, the DNA is TGTGCCAGCAGCCCACGCTTTGGCAGTAATTCACCCCTCCACTTT.

The V call is TRBV5-5, the J call TRBJ1-2; D ambiguous. Germline V gene lookup returns CDR1 SGHKS and CDR2 YYEKEE (reference sequence). CDR3 length equals 14 residues. Trimming left V 0 bases short and J 4 bases short, with 10 bases between. CDR3 in amino acids: CASSLVAAAYGYTF. DNA for the CDR3: TGTGCCAGCAGCTTGGTGGCGGCAGCCTATGGCTACACCTTC. Variable domain in full (rest from reference TRBV5-5 and TRBJ1-2): DAGVTQSPTHLIKTRGQQVTLRCSPISGHKSVSWYQQVLGQGPQFIFQYYEKEERGRGNFPDRFSARQFPNYSSELNVNALLLGDSALYLCASSLVAAAYGYTFGSGTRLTVV.

The rearrangement links TRBV7-9 to TRBJ2-3; no clear D. Germline loops: CDR1 SEHNR, CDR2 FQNEAQ (reference sequence). V gave up 0 bases and J gave up 2 bases, with 9 bases separating them. The length of the CDR3 is 15 residues. The CDR3, as DNA: TGTGCCAGCAGCTTAGCGCGGTACGCCACAGATACGCAGTATTTT. Translated: CASSLARYATDTQYF.